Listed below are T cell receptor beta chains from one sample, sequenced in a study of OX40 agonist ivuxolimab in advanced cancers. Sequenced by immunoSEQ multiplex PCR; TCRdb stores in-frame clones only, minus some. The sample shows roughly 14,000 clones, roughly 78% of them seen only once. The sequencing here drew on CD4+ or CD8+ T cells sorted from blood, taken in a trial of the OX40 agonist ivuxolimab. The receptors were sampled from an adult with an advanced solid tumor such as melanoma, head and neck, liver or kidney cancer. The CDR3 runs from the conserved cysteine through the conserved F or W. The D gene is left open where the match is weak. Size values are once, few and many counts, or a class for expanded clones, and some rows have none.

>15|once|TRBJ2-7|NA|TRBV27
CASSLSAGTRYEQYF
TGTGCCAGCAGTTTATCTGCAGGGACCCGCTACGAGCAGTACTTC
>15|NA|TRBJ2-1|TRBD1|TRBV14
CASSQGQGAYNEQFF
TGTGCCAGCAGCCAGGGGCAGGGGGCGTACAATGAGCAGTTCTTC
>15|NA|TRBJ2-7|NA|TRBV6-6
CASSSDRISSYEQYF
TGTGCCAGCAGCTCTGACAGGATCTCCTCCTACGAGCAGTACTTC
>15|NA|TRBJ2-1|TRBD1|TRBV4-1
CASSLRQGAGNEQFF
TGCGCCAGCAGCCTCAGACAGGGGGCAGGTAATGAGCAGTTCTTC
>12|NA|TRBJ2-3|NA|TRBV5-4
CASSLEGDTQYF
TGTGCCAGCAGCTTAGAGGGAGATACGCAGTATTTT
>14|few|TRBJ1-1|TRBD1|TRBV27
CASGRTGARTEAFF
TGTGCCAGCGGTAGGACAGGGGCTCGTACTGAAGCTTTCTTT
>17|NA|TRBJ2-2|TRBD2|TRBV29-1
CSVSTSGGPRGTGELFF
TGCAGCGTTTCTACTAGCGGGGGGCCCCGAGGCACCGGGGAGCTGTTTTTT
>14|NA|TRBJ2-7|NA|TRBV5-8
CASSSRGSSYEQYF
TGTGCCAGCAGCTCACGGGGGAGCTCCTACGAGCAGTACTTC
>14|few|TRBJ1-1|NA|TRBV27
CASSVKGVGTEAFF
TGTGCCAGCAGTGTTAAGGGGGTGGGCACTGAAGCTTTCTTT
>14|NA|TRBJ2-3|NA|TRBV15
CATSIKTRTDTQYF
TGTGCCACCAGCATAAAGACTCGCACAGATACGCAGTATTTT
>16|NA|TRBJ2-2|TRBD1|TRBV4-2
CASSYLAGGVTGELFF
TGTGCCAGCAGCTATTTAGCAGGGGGAGTGACCGGGGAGCTGTTTTTT
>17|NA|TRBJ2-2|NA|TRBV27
CASSYGVGATNTGELFF
TGTGCCAGCTCTTATGGCGTGGGGGCTACGAACACCGGGGAGCTGTTTTTT
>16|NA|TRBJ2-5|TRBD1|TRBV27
CASSLRTGTGIQEQYF
TGTGCCAGCAGTCTACGAACCGGGACAGGGATCCAGGAGCAGTACTTC
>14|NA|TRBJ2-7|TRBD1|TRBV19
CASRPGTVGHEQYF
TGTGCCAGTCGGCCCGGGACAGTGGGCCACGAGCAGTACTTC
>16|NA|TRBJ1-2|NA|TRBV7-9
CASSPLRGGPNYGYTF
TGTGCCAGCAGCCCGCTTAGGGGGGGGCCCAACTATGGCTACACCTTC
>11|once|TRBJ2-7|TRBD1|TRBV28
CASTAGGEQYF
TGTGCCAGCACTGCAGGGGGCGAGCAGTACTTC
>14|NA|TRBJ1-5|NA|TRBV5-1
CASSLGVPGQPQHF
TGCGCCAGCAGCTTGGGTGTTCCGGGGCAGCCCCAGCATTTT
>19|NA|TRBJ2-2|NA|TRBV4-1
CASSQEYFYRDKYTGELFF
TGCGCCAGCAGCCAAGAGTACTTTTACCGGGACAAATACACCGGGGAGCTGTTTTTT
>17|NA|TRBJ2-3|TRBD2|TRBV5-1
CASSLGLAGGSTDTQYF
TGCGCCAGCAGCTTGGGGCTAGCGGGGGGGAGCACAGATACGCAGTATTTT
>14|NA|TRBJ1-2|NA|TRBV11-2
CASSPDGSNYGYTF
TGTGCCAGCAGCCCAGATGGGTCAAACTATGGCTACACCTTC
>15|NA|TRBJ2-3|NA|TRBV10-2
CASTSLETSTDTQYF
TGCGCCAGCACCTCCCTAGAAACTAGCACAGATACGCAGTATTTT
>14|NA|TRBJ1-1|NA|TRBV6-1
CASSNQGTDTEAFF
TGTGCCAGCAGCAACCAGGGGACGGACACTGAAGCTTTCTTT
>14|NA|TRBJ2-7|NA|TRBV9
CASSPQGSSYEQYF
TGTGCCAGCAGCCCCCAGGGGAGCTCCTACGAGCAGTACTTC
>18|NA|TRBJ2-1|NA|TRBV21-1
CASSKVVRAGGAYNEQFF
TGTGCCAGCAGCAAAGTTGTCAGAGCGGGAGGGGCGTACAATGAGCAGTTCTTC